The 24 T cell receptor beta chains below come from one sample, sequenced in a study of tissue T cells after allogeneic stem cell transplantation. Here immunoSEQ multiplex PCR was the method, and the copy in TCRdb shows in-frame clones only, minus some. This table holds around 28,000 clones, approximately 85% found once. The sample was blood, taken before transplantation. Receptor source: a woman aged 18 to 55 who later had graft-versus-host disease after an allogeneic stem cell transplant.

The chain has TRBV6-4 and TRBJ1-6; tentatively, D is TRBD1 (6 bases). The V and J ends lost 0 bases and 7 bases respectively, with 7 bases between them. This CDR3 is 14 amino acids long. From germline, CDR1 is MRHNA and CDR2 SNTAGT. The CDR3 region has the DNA TGTGCCAGCAGTGACTCAGGGGGAAATTCACCCCTCCACTTT. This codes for CASSDSGGNSPLHF.

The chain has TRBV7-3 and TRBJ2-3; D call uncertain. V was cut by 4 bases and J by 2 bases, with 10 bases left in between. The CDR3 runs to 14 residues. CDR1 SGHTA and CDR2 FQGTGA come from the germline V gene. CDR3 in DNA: TGTGCCAGCAGCTCCCCCGGCGTCACAGATACGCAGTATTTT. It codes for CASSSPGVTDTQYF.

Here the CDR3 reads CSVAGTAVNEQYF. CDR3 sequence (DNA): TGCAGCGTCGCTGGGACAGCGGTCAACGAGCAGTACTTC. V is TRBV29-1 and J is TRBJ2-7, with 7 bases lining up with TRBD1. Germline V gene lookup returns CDR1 SQVTM and CDR2 ANQGSEA. J was trimmed by 5 bases and V by 6 bases; bases with no gene match: 10. CDR3 length equals 13 residues.

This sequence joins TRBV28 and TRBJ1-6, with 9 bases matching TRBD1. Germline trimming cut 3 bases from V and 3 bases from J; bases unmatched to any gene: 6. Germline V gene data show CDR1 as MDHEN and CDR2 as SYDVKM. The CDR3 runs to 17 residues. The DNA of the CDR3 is TGTGCCAGCAGTTTGCAGAGGACAGGGGACTATAATTCACCCCTCCACTTT. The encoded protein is CASSLQRTGDYNSPLHF.

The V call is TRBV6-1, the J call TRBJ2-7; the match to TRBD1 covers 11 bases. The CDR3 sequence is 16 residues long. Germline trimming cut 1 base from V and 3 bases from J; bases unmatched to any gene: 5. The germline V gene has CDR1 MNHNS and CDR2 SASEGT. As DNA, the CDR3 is TGTGCCAGCAGTGAAGGAGAGGGGACAGGGGGCTACGAGCAGTACTTC. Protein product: CASSEGEGTGGYEQYF.

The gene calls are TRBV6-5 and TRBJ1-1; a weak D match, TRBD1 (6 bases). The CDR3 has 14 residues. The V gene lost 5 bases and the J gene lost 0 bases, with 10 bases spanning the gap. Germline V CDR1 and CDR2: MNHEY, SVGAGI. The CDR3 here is CASSKQGLNTEAFF. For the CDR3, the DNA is TGTGCCAGCAGTAAACAGGGCCTGAACACTGAAGCTTTCTTT.

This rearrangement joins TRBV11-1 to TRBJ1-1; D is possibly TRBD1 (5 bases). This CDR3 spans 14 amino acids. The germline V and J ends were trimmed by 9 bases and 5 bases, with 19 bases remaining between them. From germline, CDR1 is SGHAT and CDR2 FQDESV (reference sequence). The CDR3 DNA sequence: TGTGCCAGTACCGGGACCCCGGCCAGAACTGAAGCTTTCTTT. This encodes CASTGTPARTEAFF.

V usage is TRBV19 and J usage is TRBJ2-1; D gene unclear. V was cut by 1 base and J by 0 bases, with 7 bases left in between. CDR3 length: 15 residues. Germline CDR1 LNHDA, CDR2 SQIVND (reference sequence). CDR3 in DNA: TGTGCCAGTAGTATAGCTATAAGCTCCTACAATGAGCAGTTCTTC. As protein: CASSIAISSYNEQFF.

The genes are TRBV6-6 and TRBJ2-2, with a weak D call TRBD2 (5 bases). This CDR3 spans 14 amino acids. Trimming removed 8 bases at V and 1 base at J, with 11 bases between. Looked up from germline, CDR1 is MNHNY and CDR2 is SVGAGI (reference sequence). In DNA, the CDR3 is TGTGCCAGCTCGGACTGGGAGAACACCGGGGAGCTGTTTTTT. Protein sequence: CASSDWENTGELFF.

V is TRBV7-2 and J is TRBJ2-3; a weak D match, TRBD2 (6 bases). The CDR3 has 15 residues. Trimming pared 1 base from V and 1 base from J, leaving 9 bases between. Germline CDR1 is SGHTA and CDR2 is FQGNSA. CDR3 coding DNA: TGTGCCAGCAGCTTAGGGCGGGGAGGCACAGATACGCAGTATTTT. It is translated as CASSLGRGGTDTQYF. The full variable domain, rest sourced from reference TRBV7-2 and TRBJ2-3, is GAGVSQSPSNKVTEKGKDVELRCDPISGHTALYWYRQSLGQGLEFLIYFQGNSAPDKSGLPSDRFSAERTGGSVSTLTIQRTQQEDSAVYLCASSLGRGGTDTQYFGPGTRLTVL.

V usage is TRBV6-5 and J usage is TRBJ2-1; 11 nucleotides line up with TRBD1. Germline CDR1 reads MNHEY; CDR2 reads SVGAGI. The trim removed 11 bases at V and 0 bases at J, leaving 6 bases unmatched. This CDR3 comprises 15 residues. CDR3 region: CAVRGTGGSYNEQFF. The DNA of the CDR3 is TGTGCCGTCCGAGGGACAGGGGGCTCCTACAATGAGCAGTTCTTC.

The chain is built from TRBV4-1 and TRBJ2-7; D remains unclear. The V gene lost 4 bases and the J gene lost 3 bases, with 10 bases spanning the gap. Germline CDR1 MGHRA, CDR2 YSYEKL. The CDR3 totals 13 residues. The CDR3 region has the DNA TGCGCCAGCAGCCCAGCGCCGGACTACGAGCAGTACTTC. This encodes CASSPAPDYEQYF.

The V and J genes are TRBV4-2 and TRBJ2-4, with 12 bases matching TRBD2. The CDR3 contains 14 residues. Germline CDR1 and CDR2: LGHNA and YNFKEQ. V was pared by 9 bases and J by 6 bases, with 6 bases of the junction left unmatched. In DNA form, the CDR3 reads TGTGCCAGACCTAGCGGGGGGGGCGGAAACATTCAGTACTTC. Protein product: CARPSGGGGNIQYF.

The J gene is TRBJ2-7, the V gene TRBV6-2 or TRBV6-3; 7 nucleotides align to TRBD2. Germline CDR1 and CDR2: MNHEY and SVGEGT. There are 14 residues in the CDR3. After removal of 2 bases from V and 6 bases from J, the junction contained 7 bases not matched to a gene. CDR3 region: CASSYRGVPVEQYF. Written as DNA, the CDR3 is TGTGCCAGCAGTTACCGGGGGGTCCCCGTCGAGCAGTACTTC.

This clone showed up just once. This CDR3 reads CASSFVSGVGTQYF. The CDR3 nucleotides are TGTGCCAGCAGTTTTGTGAGCGGAGTGGGGACCCAGTACTTC. The gene calls are TRBV28 and TRBJ2-5; perhaps TRBD2 as D (5 bases). The CDR3 consists of 14 residues. The germline CDR1 and CDR2 sequences are MDHEN and SYDVKM. Trimming shortened V by 3 bases and J by 7 bases, and 15 bases separated the two germline ends.

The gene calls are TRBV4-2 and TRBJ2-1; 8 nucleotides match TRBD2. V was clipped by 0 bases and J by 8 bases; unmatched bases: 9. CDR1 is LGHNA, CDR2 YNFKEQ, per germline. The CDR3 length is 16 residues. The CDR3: CASSQDPAGGVDEQFF. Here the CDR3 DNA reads TGTGCCAGCAGCCAAGATCCTGCGGGGGGTGTCGATGAGCAGTTCTTC.

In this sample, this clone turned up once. The CDR3 DNA reads TGTGCCAGCAGTTTACCTACAGGGCCCAGCTCCTACGAGCAGTACTTC. This encodes CASSLPTGPSSYEQYF. The chain has TRBV28 and TRBJ2-7; tentatively, D is TRBD1 (6 bases). The CDR3 totals 16 residues. Germline CDR1 MDHEN, CDR2 SYDVKM. Trimming pared 2 bases from V and 0 bases from J, leaving 14 bases between.

For the CDR3, the DNA is TGTGCCAGCAGCAAAGGGACGAGCTCCTATAATTCACCCCTCCACTTT. Amino acids: CASSKGTSSYNSPLHF. This rearrangement joins TRBV21-1 to TRBJ1-6. TRBV21-1 is recorded as a pseudogene. This CDR3 spans 16 amino acids.

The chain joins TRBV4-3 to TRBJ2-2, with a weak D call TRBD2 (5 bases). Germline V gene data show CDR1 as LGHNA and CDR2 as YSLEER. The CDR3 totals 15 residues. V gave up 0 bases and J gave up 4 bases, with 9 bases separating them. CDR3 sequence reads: CASSQDSGSTGELFF. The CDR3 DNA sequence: TGCGCCAGCAGCCAAGATAGTGGGAGCACCGGGGAGCTGTTTTTT.

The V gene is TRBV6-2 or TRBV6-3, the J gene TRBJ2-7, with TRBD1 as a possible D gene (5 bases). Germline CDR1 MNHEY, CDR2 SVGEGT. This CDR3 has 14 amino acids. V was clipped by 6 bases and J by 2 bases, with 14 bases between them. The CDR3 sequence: CASSLDSEAYEQYF. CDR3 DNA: TGTGCCAGCAGCCTCGACAGTGAAGCCTACGAGCAGTACTTC.

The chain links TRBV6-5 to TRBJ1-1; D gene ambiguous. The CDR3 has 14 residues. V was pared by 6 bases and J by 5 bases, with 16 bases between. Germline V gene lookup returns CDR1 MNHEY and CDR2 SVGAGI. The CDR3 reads CASSRDGPQTEAFF. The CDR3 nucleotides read TGTGCCAGCAGCCGCGATGGACCCCAGACTGAAGCTTTCTTT.

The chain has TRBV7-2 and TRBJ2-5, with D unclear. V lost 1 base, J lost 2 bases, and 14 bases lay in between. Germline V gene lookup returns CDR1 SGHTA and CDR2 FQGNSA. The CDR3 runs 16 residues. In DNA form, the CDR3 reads TGTGCCAGCAGCTTAGTCTCGAGCTCACATCAAGAGACCCAGTACTTC. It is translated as CASSLVSSSHQETQYF.

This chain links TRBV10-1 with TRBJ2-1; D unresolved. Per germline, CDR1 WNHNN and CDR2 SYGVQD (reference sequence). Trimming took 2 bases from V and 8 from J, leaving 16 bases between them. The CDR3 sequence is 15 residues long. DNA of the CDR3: TGCGCCAGCAGTGAGGGGTCTCGGGTTACGGATGAGCAGTTCTTC. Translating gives CASSEGSRVTDEQFF.

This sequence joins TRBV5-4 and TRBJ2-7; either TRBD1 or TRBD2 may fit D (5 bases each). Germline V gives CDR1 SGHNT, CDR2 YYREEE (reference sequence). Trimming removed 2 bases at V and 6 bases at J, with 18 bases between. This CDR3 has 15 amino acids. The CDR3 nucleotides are TGTGCCAGCAGCTTATTATCCGGGACGGAGACCGAGCAGTACTTC. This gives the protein CASSLLSGTETEQYF.